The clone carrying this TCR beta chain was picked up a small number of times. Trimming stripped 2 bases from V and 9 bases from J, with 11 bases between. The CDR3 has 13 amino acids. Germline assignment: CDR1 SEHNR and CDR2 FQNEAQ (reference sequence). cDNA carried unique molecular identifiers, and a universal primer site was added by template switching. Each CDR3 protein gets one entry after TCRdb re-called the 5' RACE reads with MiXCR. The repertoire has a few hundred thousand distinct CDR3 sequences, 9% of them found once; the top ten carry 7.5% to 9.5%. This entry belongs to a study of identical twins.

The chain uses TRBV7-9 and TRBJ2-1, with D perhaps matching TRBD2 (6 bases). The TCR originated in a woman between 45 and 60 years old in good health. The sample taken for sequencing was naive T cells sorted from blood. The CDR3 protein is CASSLTGEVEQFF. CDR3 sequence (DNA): TGTGCCAGCAGCTTAACGGGAGAGGTTGAGCAGTTCTTC. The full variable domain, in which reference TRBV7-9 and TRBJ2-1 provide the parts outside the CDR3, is DTGVSQNPRHKITKRGQNVTFRCDPISEHNRLYWYRQTLGQGPEFLTYFQNEAQLEKSRLLSDRFSAERPKGSFSTLEIQRTEQGDSAMYLCASSLTGEVEQFFGPGTRLTVL.